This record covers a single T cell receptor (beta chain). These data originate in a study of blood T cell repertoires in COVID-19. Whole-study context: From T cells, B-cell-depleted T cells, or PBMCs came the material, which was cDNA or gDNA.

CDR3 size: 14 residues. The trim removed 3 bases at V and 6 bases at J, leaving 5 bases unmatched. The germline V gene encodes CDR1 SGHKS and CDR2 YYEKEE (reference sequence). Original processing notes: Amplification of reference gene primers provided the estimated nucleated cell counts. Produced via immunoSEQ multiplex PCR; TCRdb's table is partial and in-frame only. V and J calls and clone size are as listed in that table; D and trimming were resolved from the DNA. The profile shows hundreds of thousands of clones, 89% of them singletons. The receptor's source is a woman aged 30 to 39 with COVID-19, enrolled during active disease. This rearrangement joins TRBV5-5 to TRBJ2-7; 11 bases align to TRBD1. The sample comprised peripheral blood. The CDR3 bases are TGTGCCAGCAGCTCCGGGACAGGGGGGTCCGAGCAGTACTTC. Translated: CASSSGTGGSEQYF.